Each of the 14 T cell receptor beta chains below was sequenced from the same sample in a study of blood T cell repertoires in COVID-19. The protocol was immunoSEQ multiplex PCR, while the TCRdb copy is restricted to in-frame clones and leaves out a portion. The table has under 400,000 clones, more than 70% seen once. The sequencing input was peripheral blood. These receptors originate from a young woman with COVID-19, enrolled during active disease.

CDR3 in DNA: TGCGCCAGCAGCATCGGGACAGGGGAAGTGAACGAGCAGTACTTC. Amino acid sequence: CASSIGTGEVNEQYF. V usage is TRBV5-1 and J usage is TRBJ2-7; 10 bases align to TRBD1. CDR3 length: 15 residues. Germline loops: CDR1 SGHRS, CDR2 YFSETQ. Trimming cost V 4 bases and J 5 bases; bases outside gene matches: 9.

The chain couples TRBV11-3 to TRBJ1-6; 7 bases map to TRBD1. The V gene's germline CDR1 is SGHNT and CDR2 YENEEA. V was clipped by 0 bases and J by 3 bases; unmatched bases: 8. The length of the CDR3 is 18 residues. The CDR3 DNA sequence: TGTGCCAGCAGCTTAGAGAGAGGGGACAGTCACTATAATTCACCCCTCCACTTT. Protein product: CASSLERGDSHYNSPLHF.

The sample holds a few counts of this clone. The chain joins TRBV28 to TRBJ2-7; 7 positions match TRBD1. Germline values: CDR1 MDHEN, CDR2 SYDVKM. V was pared by 8 bases and J by 0 bases, with 4 bases of the junction left unmatched. The CDR3 totals 13 residues. The CDR3 loop reads CASGRDSSYEQYF. Written as DNA, the CDR3 is TGTGCCAGCGGCCGGGACAGCTCCTACGAGCAGTACTTC.

This chain uses TRBV2 with TRBJ1-6; D unclear. This CDR3 region has 13 residues. Germline V gene data show CDR1 as SNHLY and CDR2 as FYNNEI. V lost 2 bases to trimming and J lost 7 bases, with 6 bases between them. Here the CDR3 reads CASSEPQNSPLHF. The CDR3 nucleotides read TGTGCCAGCAGTGAACCCCAGAATTCACCCCTCCACTTT. Using reference TRBV2 and TRBJ1-6 for the parts outside the CDR3, the full variable domain is EPEVTQTPSHQVTQMGQEVILRCVPISNHLYFYWYRQILGQKVEFLVSFYNNEISEKSEIFDDQFSVERPDGSNFTLKIRSTKLEDSAMYFCASSEPQNSPLHFGNGTRLTVT.

The chain joins TRBV6-5 to TRBJ1-6, with TRBD1 identical over 10 bases. Germline CDR1 MNHEY, CDR2 SVGAGI. V lost 10 bases and J lost 7; bases outside the gene matches: 4. The CDR3 is 13 amino acids. The DNA of the CDR3 is TGTGCCACCGCGGGACAGGGGAATTCACCCCTCCACTTT. It codes for CATAGQGNSPLHF.

V is TRBV15 and J is TRBJ1-1; D is uncertain. Germline V gene sequence: CDR1 LNHNV, CDR2 YYDKDF (reference sequence). This CDR3 is 13 amino acids long. V lost 0 bases to trimming and J lost 4 bases, with 6 bases between them. The CDR3 here is CATSRDGGTEAFF. CDR3 coding DNA: TGTGCCACCAGCAGAGATGGCGGCACTGAAGCTTTCTTT. Combining the CDR3 with reference TRBV15 and TRBJ1-1 gives the whole variable domain DAMVIQNPRYQVTQFGKPVTLSCSQTLNHNVMYWYQQKSSQAPKLLFHYYDKDFNNEADTPDNFQSRRPNTSFCFLDIRSPGLGDTAMYLCATSRDGGTEAFFGQGTRLTVV.

This clone has only one observation. This chain joins TRBV19 and TRBJ2-7; 9 bases align to TRBD1. Germline V lookup: CDR1 LNHDA, CDR2 SQIVND (reference sequence). With V trimmed by 6 bases and J by 2 bases, 11 bases remained unmatched. This CDR3 has 16 amino acids. As DNA, the CDR3 is TGTGCCAGTAGAGTATCGAATACAGGGGGCACCTACGAGCAGTACTTC. Its protein is CASRVSNTGGTYEQYF.

This clone came up a few times. The identical CDR3 is also encoded by other nucleotide sequences in the sample. The chain employs TRBV19 and TRBJ1-1; 7 bases match TRBD1. The CDR3 is 14 amino acids. Per germline, CDR1 LNHDA and CDR2 SQIVND (reference sequence). Trimming at V came to 6 bases and at J to 1 base, leaving 5 bases not matched to a gene. CDR3 sequence (DNA): TGTGCCAGTAGCCCTCGGACAGGGAACACTGAAGCTTTCTTT. Protein sequence: CASSPRTGNTEAFF.

The table lists this clone with a few counts. The rearrangement uses TRBV7-2 and TRBJ1-5; D may be TRBD1 (6 bases). The V and J ends lost 0 bases and 4 bases respectively, with 10 bases between them. The CDR3 extends over 15 amino acids. CDR1 is SGHTA, CDR2 FQGNSA, per germline. CDR3 DNA sequence: TGTGCCAGCAGCTTAGCGGGGACAAGAAATCAGCCCCAGCATTTT. Amino acids: CASSLAGTRNQPQHF. Supplemented by reference TRBV7-2 and TRBJ1-5, the full variable domain reads GAGVSQSPSNKVTEKGKDVELRCDPISGHTALYWYRQSLGQGLEFLIYFQGNSAPDKSGLPSDRFSAERTGGSVSTLTIQRTQQEDSAVYLCASSLAGTRNQPQHFGDGTRLSIL.

This clone was observed a handful of times. The CDR3 DNA sequence: TGTGCCAGCGCGCGGGGGGGCCCGAGCTCCTACGAGCAGTACTTC. It is translated as CASARGGPSSYEQYF. The chain recombines TRBV7-6 with TRBJ2-7, with TRBD2 matching over 9 bases. Germline assignment: CDR1 SGHVS and CDR2 FNYEAQ. The CDR3 sequence is 15 residues long. J lost 0 bases, V lost 8 bases, and 8 bases had no gene match. The full variable domain, completed using reference TRBV7-6 and TRBJ2-7, is GAGVSQSPRYKVTKRGQDVALRCDPISGHVSLYWYRQALGQGPEFLTYFNYEAQQDKSGLPNDRFSAERPEGSISTLTIQRTEQRDSAMYRCASARGGPSSYEQYFGPGTRLTVT.

V and J are TRBV18 and TRBJ1-5; 7 nucleotides line up with TRBD1. J was trimmed by 2 bases and V by 6 bases; bases with no gene match: 4. Germline values: CDR1 KGHSH, CDR2 LQKENI. The CDR3 has 14 amino acids. The CDR3 nucleotides read TGTGCCAGCTCGCTAGGACAGGGCAATCAGCCCCAGCATTTT. Its translation: CASSLGQGNQPQHF.

This clone was counted once. At one of its ends the junction is not consistent with the germline gene, which may arise from a read error. The CDR3: CAWSGLQLTYEQYF. The CDR3, as DNA: TGTGCCTGGAGTGGTTTACAGCTAACCTATGAGCAGTACTTC. V gene TRBV30 combines with J gene TRBJ2-7; D is ambiguous. The CDR3 sequence is 14 residues long. CDR1 GTSNPN and CDR2 SVGIG come from the germline V gene (reference sequence).

This CDR3 is CASSLGAGPQVNYGYTF. CDR3 coding DNA: TGTGCCAGCAGTTTGGGAGCCGGGCCGCAGGTGAACTATGGCTACACCTTC. The chain couples TRBV28 to TRBJ1-2; D remains unclear. CDR1 MDHEN and CDR2 SYDVKM come from the germline V gene. V lost 3 bases and J lost 2, with 19 bases in between. This CDR3 is 17 amino acids long.

This clone was seen once. The chain is built from TRBV6-2 or TRBV6-3 and TRBJ2-1; TRBD2 agrees at 16 bases. The CDR3 runs 18 residues. The V gene end was trimmed by 5 bases and the J gene end by 5 bases; junction bases not matched to a gene: 9. Per germline, CDR1 MNHEY and CDR2 SVGEGT. The CDR3 is CASSLWGLAGGRDNEQFF. The CDR3 DNA reads as TGTGCCAGCAGTCTTTGGGGACTAGCGGGAGGGAGGGACAATGAGCAGTTCTTC.